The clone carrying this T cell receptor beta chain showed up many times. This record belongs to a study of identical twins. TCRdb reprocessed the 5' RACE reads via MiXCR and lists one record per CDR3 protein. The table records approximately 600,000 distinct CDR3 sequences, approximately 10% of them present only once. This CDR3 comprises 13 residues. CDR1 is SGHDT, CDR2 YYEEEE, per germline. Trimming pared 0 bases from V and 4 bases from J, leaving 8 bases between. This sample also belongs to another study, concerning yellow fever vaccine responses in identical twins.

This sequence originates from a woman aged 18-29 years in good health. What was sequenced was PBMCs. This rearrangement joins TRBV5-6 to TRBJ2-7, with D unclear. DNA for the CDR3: TGTGCCAGCAGCTTGGGGCAATGGTACGAGCAGTACTTC. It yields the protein CASSLGQWYEQYF.